A selection of T cell receptor beta chains follows, all from one sample in a study of blood T cells in healthy people across ages. TCRdb reanalysed the 5' RACE reads using MiXCR and keeps one entry per CDR3 protein. The sample has fewer than 2,000,000 distinct CDR3 sequences, about 39% seen once. The sample taken for sequencing was blood. The receptors here all came from a human donor in good health. The CDR3 runs from the conserved cysteine through the conserved F or W. D genes are given only for firm matches. Some rows mark clone size as missing; the rest say once, few, many or name a class of expanded clone.

v_call: TRBV2
d_call: NA
clone_size: few
j_call: TRBJ1-2
cdr3_nt: TGTGCCAGCAGTGTGCAGGGTATGGGCTACACCTTC
cdr3_aa: CASSVQGMGYTF

v_call: TRBV29-1
d_call: NA
clone_size: NA
j_call: TRBJ1-1
cdr3_nt: TGCAGCGGGCGTACAGCGTACGCTGAAGCTTTCTTT
cdr3_aa: CSGRTAYAEAFF

v_call: TRBV4-1
d_call: NA
clone_size: NA
j_call: TRBJ2-1
cdr3_nt: TGCGCCAGCAGCCCGAGCCTAGCCCTATCCTACAATGAGCAGTTCTTC
cdr3_aa: CASSPSLALSYNEQFF

v_call: TRBV4-3
d_call: NA
clone_size: few
j_call: TRBJ1-5
cdr3_nt: TGCGCCAGCAGCCGGTCAGGGCAGAATCAGCCCCAGCATTTT
cdr3_aa: CASSRSGQNQPQHF

v_call: TRBV10-3
d_call: NA
clone_size: NA
j_call: TRBJ2-1
cdr3_nt: TGTGCCATAAATCGAGGGGCCCTGTGGTTCTTC
cdr3_aa: CAINRGALWFF

v_call: TRBV20-1
d_call: NA
clone_size: once
j_call: TRBJ1-1
cdr3_nt: TGCAGTGCTAGAGATTTCACAGACTTGAACACTGAAGCTTTCTTT
cdr3_aa: CSARDFTDLNTEAFF

v_call: TRBV20-1
d_call: NA
clone_size: NA
j_call: TRBJ2-1
cdr3_nt: TGCAGTGCTGGCCTGTGGGGTCGTGGTGAGCAGTTCTTC
cdr3_aa: CSAGLWGRGEQFF

v_call: TRBV24-1
d_call: TRBD2
clone_size: NA
j_call: TRBJ2-3
cdr3_nt: TGTGCCACCCGAGCGGGGGGGCCGGATACGCAGTATTTT
cdr3_aa: CATRAGGPDTQYF

v_call: TRBV19
d_call: NA
clone_size: NA
j_call: TRBJ1-5
cdr3_nt: TGTGCCAGTAACCCGGGACAACCTAATCAGCCCCAGCATTTT
cdr3_aa: CASNPGQPNQPQHF

v_call: TRBV9
d_call: NA
clone_size: NA
j_call: TRBJ1-4
cdr3_nt: TGTGCCAGCAGCGCGGCAGGGGTACTTACTGAAAAACTGTTTTTT
cdr3_aa: CASSAAGVLTEKLFF

v_call: TRBV6-2/TRBV6-3
d_call: TRBD1
clone_size: NA
j_call: TRBJ1-1
cdr3_nt: TGTGCCAGCCTCAGGACAGGCAACACGGAAGCTTTCTTT
cdr3_aa: CASLRTGNTEAFF

v_call: TRBV12-3/TRBV12-4
d_call: NA
clone_size: few
j_call: TRBJ2-1
cdr3_nt: TGTGCCAGCAGTCTCAGGGAGGTCGGGGCAGAGTTCTTC
cdr3_aa: CASSLREVGAEFF

v_call: TRBV4-1
d_call: NA
clone_size: NA
j_call: TRBJ2-1
cdr3_nt: TGCGCCAGCAGCCAAGAGTCCCCAGAGATCCATGAGCAGTTCTTC
cdr3_aa: CASSQESPEIHEQFF